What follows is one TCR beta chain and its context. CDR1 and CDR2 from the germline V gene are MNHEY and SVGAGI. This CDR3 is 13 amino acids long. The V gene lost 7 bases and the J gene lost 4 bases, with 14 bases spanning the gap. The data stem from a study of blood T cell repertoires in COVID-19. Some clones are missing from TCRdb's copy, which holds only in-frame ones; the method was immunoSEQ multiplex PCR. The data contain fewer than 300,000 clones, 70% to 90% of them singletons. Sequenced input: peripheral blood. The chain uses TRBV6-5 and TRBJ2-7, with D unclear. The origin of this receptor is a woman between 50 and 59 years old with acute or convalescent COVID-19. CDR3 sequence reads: CASNLNTPYEQYF. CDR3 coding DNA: TGTGCCAGCAATTTGAACACCCCTTACGAGCAGTACTTC.